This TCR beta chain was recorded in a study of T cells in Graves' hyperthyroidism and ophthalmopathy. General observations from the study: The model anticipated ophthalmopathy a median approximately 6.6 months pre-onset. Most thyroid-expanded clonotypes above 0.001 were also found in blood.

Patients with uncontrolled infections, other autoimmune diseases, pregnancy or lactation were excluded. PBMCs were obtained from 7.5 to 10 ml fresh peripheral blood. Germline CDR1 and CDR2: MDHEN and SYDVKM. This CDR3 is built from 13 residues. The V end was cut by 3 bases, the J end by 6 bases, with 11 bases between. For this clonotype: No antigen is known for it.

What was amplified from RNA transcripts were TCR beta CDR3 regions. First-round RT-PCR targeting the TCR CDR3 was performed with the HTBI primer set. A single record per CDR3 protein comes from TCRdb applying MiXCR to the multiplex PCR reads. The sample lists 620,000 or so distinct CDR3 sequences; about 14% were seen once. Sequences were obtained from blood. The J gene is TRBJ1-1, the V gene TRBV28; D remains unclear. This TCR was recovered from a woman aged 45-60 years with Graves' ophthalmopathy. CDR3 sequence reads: CASSLRSAAEAFF. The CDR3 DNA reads TGTGCCAGCAGTTTGAGGTCAGCCGCTGAAGCTTTCTTT.